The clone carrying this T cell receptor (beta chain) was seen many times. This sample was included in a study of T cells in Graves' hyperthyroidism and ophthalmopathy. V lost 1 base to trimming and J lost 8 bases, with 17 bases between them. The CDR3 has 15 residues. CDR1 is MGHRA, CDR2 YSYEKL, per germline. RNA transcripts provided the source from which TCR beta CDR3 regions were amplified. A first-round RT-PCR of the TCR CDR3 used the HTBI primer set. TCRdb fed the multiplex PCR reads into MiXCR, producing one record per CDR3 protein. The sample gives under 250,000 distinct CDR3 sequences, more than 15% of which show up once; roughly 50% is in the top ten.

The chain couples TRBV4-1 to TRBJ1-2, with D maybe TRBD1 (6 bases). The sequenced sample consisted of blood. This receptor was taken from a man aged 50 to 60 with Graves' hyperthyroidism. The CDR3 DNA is TGCGCCAGCAGCCAAGGCAGGGGTGTCTCAAGCGGCTACACCTTC. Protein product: CASSQGRGVSSGYTF.